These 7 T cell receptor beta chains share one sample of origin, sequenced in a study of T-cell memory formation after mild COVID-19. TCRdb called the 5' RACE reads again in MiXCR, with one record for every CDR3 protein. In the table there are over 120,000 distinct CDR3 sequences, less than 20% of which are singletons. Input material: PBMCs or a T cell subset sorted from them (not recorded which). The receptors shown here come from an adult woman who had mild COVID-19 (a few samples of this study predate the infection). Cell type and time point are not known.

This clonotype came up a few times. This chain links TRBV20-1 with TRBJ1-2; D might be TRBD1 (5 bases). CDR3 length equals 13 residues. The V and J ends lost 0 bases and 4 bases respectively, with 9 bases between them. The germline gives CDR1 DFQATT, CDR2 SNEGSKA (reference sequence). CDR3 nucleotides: TGCAGTGCTAGAGATGAGACAGCCTATGGCTACACCTTC. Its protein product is CSARDETAYGYTF.

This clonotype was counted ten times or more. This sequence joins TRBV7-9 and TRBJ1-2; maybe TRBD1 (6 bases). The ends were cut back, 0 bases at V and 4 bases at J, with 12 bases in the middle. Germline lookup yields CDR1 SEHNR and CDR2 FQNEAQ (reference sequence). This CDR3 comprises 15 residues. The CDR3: CASSLAGAGAYGYTF. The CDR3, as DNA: TGTGCCAGCAGCTTAGCCGGGGCAGGGGCCTATGGCTACACCTTC. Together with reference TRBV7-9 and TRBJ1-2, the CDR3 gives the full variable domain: DTGVSQNPRHKITKRGQNVTFRCDPISEHNRLYWYRQTLGQGPEFLTYFQNEAQLEKSRLLSDRFSAERPKGSFSTLEIQRTEQGDSAMYLCASSLAGAGAYGYTFGSGTRLTVV.

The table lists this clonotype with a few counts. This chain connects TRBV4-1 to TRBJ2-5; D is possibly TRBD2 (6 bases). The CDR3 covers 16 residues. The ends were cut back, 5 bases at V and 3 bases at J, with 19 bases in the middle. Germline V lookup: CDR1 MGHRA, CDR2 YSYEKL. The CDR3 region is CASSKRVGGGEETQYF. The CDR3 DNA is TGCGCCAGCAGCAAGCGGGTCGGCGGTGGAGAAGAGACCCAGTACTTC.

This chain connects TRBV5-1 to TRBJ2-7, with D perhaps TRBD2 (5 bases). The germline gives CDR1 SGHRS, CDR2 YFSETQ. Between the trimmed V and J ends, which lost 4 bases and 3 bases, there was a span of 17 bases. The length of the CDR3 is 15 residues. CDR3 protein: CASSLRQPGNYEQYF. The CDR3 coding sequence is TGCGCCAGCAGCCTCCGACAACCGGGGAACTACGAGCAGTACTTC.

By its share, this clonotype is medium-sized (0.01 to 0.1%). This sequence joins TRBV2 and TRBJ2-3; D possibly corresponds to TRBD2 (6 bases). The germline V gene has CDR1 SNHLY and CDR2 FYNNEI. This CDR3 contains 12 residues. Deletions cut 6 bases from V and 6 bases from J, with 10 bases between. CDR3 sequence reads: CASRVLADTQYF. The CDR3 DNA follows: TGTGCCAGCAGGGTACTAGCCGATACGCAGTATTTT.

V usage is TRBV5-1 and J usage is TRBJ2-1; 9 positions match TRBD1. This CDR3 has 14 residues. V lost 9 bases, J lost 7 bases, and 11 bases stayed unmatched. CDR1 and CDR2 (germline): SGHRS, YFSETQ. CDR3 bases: TGCGCCACCTCCGGGACAGGGTTCGGGAATGAGCAGTTCTTC. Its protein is CATSGTGFGNEQFF.

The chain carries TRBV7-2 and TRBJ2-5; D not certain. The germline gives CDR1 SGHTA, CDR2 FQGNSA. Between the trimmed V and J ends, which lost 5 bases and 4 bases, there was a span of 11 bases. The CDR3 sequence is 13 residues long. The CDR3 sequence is CASSRVDAETQYF. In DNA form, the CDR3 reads TGTGCCAGCAGCCGGGTGGATGCAGAGACCCAGTACTTC.